This passage covers 18 T cell receptor beta chains from one sample sequenced in a study of cytotoxic CD8 clonotypes in ibrutinib-treated CLL (TCRdb year 2021). Library preparation employed the immunoSEQ multiplex PCR assay. The clones in this table, taken by TCRdb from immuneACCESS, are in-frame only. Not every clone is retained; where verified, under half of the shortfall comes from an unresolved V gene, and the cause of the rest is unknown. In all, the sample holds approximately 74,000 clones, and 80% of those were seen once. 7.5% to 9.5% of the sample rests with the top ten. The time point label, as the study defines it: progressive disease on ibrutinib. The sample was PBMCs, taken at disease progression, from a patient treated with ibrutinib. The receptors come from a human donor with chronic lymphocytic leukemia.

In its sample, this clone was seen many times. The chain has TRBV12-5 and TRBJ2-7, with 14 bases lining up with TRBD2. With 5 bases clipped from V and 5 bases from J, the junction kept 8 bases outside the gene matches. Germline CDR1 is LGHNT and CDR2 is FRNRAP. The CDR3 totals 16 residues. CDR3 protein: CASGIRLAGGSHEQYF. DNA of the CDR3: TGTGCTAGTGGTATAAGACTAGCGGGGGGGAGCCACGAGCAGTACTTC.

V gene TRBV18 combines with J gene TRBJ1-1, with D possibly being TRBD1 (6 bases). V shed 5 bases and J shed 4 bases, with 14 bases lying between them. Germline values: CDR1 KGHSH, CDR2 LQKENI. The CDR3 sequence is 14 residues long. CDR3 residues: CASSKGVGITEAFF. Here the CDR3 DNA reads TGTGCCAGCTCAAAGGGGGTCGGCATCACTGAAGCTTTCTTT. The whole variable domain, filled in from reference TRBV18 and TRBJ1-1, reads NAGVMQNPRHLVRRRGQEARLRCSPMKGHSHVYWYRQLPEEGLKFMVYLQKENIIDESGMPKERFSAEFPKEGPSILRIQQVVRGDSAAYFCASSKGVGITEAFFGQGTRLTVV.

The genes are TRBV6-8 and TRBJ1-5; 9 positions agree with TRBD1. Per germline, CDR1 MNHGY and CDR2 SAAAGT. This CDR3 comprises 17 residues. V was clipped by 0 bases and J by 5 bases; unmatched bases: 8. The CDR3 bases are TGTGCCAGCAGTTACTCGATCGGGACAGGGTATTATCAGCCCCAGCATTTT. Translation: CASSYSIGTGYYQPQHF.

The CDR3 reads CASSGHRGGSGANVLTF. The CDR3 coding sequence is TGTGCCAGCAGTGGACACCGCGGGGGGTCAGGGGCCAACGTCCTGACTTTC. This rearrangement joins TRBV2 to TRBJ2-6, with 8 bases identical to TRBD2. V trimming: 4 bases; J trimming: 4 bases; junction bases outside the gene matches: 9. The germline gives CDR1 SNHLY, CDR2 FYNNEI. The CDR3 has 17 residues.

The CDR3 spells CASSDLVENIQYF. CDR3 sequence (DNA): TGTGCCAGCAGTGACCTCGTAGAAAACATTCAGTACTTC. V usage is TRBV2 and J usage is TRBJ2-4; D ambiguous. V lost 3 bases and J 5 bases, leaving 8 bases between the germline ends. The germline V gene encodes CDR1 SNHLY and CDR2 FYNNEI. The CDR3 length is 13 residues.

This chain links TRBV28 with TRBJ2-7; no definite D call. CDR1 and CDR2 from the germline V gene are MDHEN and SYDVKM. The ends were cut back, 3 bases at V and 3 bases at J, with 3 bases in the middle. The CDR3 sequence is 11 residues long. Written as DNA, the CDR3 is TGTGCCAGCAGTTTTGGCTACGAGCAGTACTTC. This encodes CASSFGYEQYF.

The CDR3 nucleotides are TGTGCCAGCAGCGTAGTTCCGGGGAGGTACACTGAAGCTTTCTTT. Its protein product is CASSVVPGRYTEAFF. The gene calls are TRBV9 and TRBJ1-1; unclear D gene. From germline, CDR1 is SGDLS and CDR2 YYNGEE. V was shortened by 0 bases and J by 3 bases, with 12 bases between the two germline ends. The CDR3 sequence is 15 residues long.

The chain carries TRBV18 and TRBJ2-7, with D maybe TRBD2 (6 bases). The germline gives CDR1 KGHSH, CDR2 LQKENI. CDR3 size: 13 residues. V was shortened by 7 bases and J by 7 bases, with 17 bases between the two germline ends. The CDR3 sequence: CASCSVAGWEQYF. CDR3 in DNA: TGTGCCAGCTGTAGCGTCGCGGGATGGGAGCAGTACTTC.

The chain employs TRBV5-1 and TRBJ2-1; D perhaps matches TRBD2 (6 bases). V was shortened by 6 bases and J by 3 bases, with 13 bases between the two germline ends. Per germline, CDR1 SGHRS and CDR2 YFSETQ. The CDR3 spans 14 residues. The CDR3: CASTFVGGYNEQFF. CDR3 DNA: TGCGCCAGCACCTTTGTGGGGGGCTACAATGAGCAGTTCTTC. The full variable domain, its missing parts supplied by reference TRBV5-1 and TRBJ2-1, is KAGVTQTPRYLIKTRGQQVTLSCSPISGHRSVSWYQQTPGQGLQFLFEYFSETQRNKGNFPGRFSGRQFSNSRSEMNVSTLELGDSALYLCASTFVGGYNEQFFGPGTRLTVL.

The chain has TRBV5-1 and TRBJ1-1, with D tentatively TRBD1 (6 bases). Germline V gives CDR1 SGHRS, CDR2 YFSETQ. The V end lost 2 bases, the J end lost 1 base, and 12 bases lay between the germline ends. The CDR3 loop spans 15 amino acids. In DNA form, the CDR3 reads TGCGCCAGCAGCTTAATGGGGGCAAAGAACACTGAAGCTTTCTTT. Protein product: CASSLMGAKNTEAFF. Together with reference TRBV5-1 and TRBJ1-1, the CDR3 gives the full variable domain: KAGVTQTPRYLIKTRGQQVTLSCSPISGHRSVSWYQQTPGQGLQFLFEYFSETQRNKGNFPGRFSGRQFSNSRSEMNVSTLELGDSALYLCASSLMGAKNTEAFFGQGTRLTVV.

V usage is TRBV6-5 and J usage is TRBJ1-4, with 7 bases fitting TRBD1. The germline V gene encodes CDR1 MNHEY and CDR2 SVGAGI. This CDR3 spans 14 amino acids. V lost 6 bases, J lost 0 bases, and 1 base stayed unmatched. CDR3: CASSGTATNEKLFF. The CDR3 DNA reads TGTGCCAGCAGCGGGACAGCAACTAATGAAAAACTGTTTTTT.

The chain has TRBV18 and TRBJ2-1; possibly TRBD1 for D (6 bases). The CDR3 totals 18 residues. CDR1 KGHSH and CDR2 LQKENI come from the germline V gene. Trimming removed 0 bases at V and 2 bases at J, with 17 bases between. CDR3 sequence reads: CASSPPFPGAVAYNEQFF. DNA of the CDR3: TGTGCCAGCTCACCACCTTTTCCAGGGGCGGTCGCCTACAATGAGCAGTTCTTC.

In this sample, this clone turned up once. The chain uses TRBV11-2 and TRBJ2-1; 8 bases map to TRBD2. In germline, CDR1 is SGHAT, CDR2 FQNNGV. The CDR3 has 13 residues. The trim removed 5 bases at V and 3 bases at J, leaving 0 bases unmatched. The DNA of the CDR3 is TGTGCCAGCAGCACTAGCGGCTACAATGAGCAGTTCTTC. Protein product: CASSTSGYNEQFF.

The chain has TRBV7-2 and TRBJ2-1; 14 positions agree with TRBD2. Germline CDR1 SGHTA, CDR2 FQGNSA. This CDR3 spans 15 amino acids. J gave up 7 bases and V 1 base, and 0 bases lay outside the gene matches. DNA for the CDR3: TGTGCCAGCAGCTTAGGGACTAGCGGGGGGAATGAGCAGTTCTTC. Translation gives CASSLGTSGGNEQFF.

V is TRBV15 and J is TRBJ2-1, with 10 nucleotides matching TRBD2. The CDR3 extends over 16 amino acids. The V and J ends lost 3 bases and 12 bases, in that order; junction bases with no gene match: 14. Germline assignment: CDR1 LNHNV and CDR2 YYDKDF (reference sequence). CDR3 loop: CATSRYGTSAFDGQFF. CDR3 sequence (DNA): TGTGCCACCAGCAGGTATGGGACTAGCGCTTTCGATGGGCAGTTCTTC. Drawing the rest from reference TRBV15 and TRBJ2-1, the complete variable domain is DAMVIQNPRYQVTQFGKPVTLSCSQTLNHNVMYWYQQKSSQAPKLLFHYYDKDFNNEADTPDNFQSRRPNTSFCFLDIRSPGLGDTAMYLCATSRYGTSAFDGQFFGPGTRLTVL.

This chain joins TRBV9 and TRBJ1-4; 10 nucleotides align to TRBD1. Germline V gives CDR1 SGDLS, CDR2 YYNGEE. The CDR3 spans 17 residues. V lost 0 bases to trimming and J lost 0 bases; unmatched junction nucleotides: 2. The CDR3 DNA is TGTGCCAGCAGCGTAGAGACAGGGGGCGCAACTAATGAAAAACTGTTTTTT. Its translation: CASSVETGGATNEKLFF.

The chain links TRBV2 to TRBJ1-2, with D perhaps TRBD1 (6 bases). The germline V gene encodes CDR1 SNHLY and CDR2 FYNNEI. Trimming shortened V by 5 bases and J by 6 bases, and 7 bases separated the two germline ends. The CDR3 spans 11 residues. The CDR3 reads CASSRQDGYTF. DNA for the CDR3: TGTGCCAGCAGTCGACAGGATGGCTACACCTTC. The full variable domain, completed using reference TRBV2 and TRBJ1-2, is EPEVTQTPSHQVTQMGQEVILRCVPISNHLYFYWYRQILGQKVEFLVSFYNNEISEKSEIFDDQFSVERPDGSNFTLKIRSTKLEDSAMYFCASSRQDGYTFGSGTRLTVV.

This chain uses TRBV2 with TRBJ2-7; 7 bases line up with TRBD2. The V and J ends lost 2 bases and 6 bases, in that order; junction bases with no gene match: 7. Germline CDR1 SNHLY, CDR2 FYNNEI. The CDR3 loop spans 14 amino acids. The CDR3 here is CASSEREASPEQYF. For the CDR3, the DNA is TGTGCCAGCAGTGAACGGGAGGCCTCTCCCGAGCAGTACTTC.